This T cell receptor (beta chain) is from a study of blood T cells in healthy people across ages. General study findings and limits: A conclusive naive versus antigen-experienced comparison was prevented by the unsorted PBMCs.

A sample-barcoded 5' primer and a J-beta primer mix were used in a second PCR of roughly 6 to 11 cycles. Each CDR3 protein gets one entry after TCRdb re-called the 5' RACE reads with MiXCR. Found here are around 1,000,000 distinct CDR3 sequences, under 30% of them singletons; the top ten hold 0.75%. The germline gives CDR1 SQVTM, CDR2 ANQGSEA. The CDR3 covers 13 residues. The V end was cut by 4 bases, the J end by 4 bases, with 14 bases between. Caucasian, healthy and from Russia, the donors were aged between 6 and 90. Comment on this clonotype: Its antigen is unidentified.

The data were also submitted as part of a second study, on T cells of mothers and their children.

This chain uses TRBV29-1 with TRBJ2-7; the D call may be TRBD1 or TRBD2 (5 bases each). Sample: blood. The receptor was isolated from a girl aged 2-10 years in good health. CDR3 protein: CSVGEGREYEQYF. The CDR3 DNA sequence: TGCAGCGTTGGAGAGGGGCGCGAATACGAGCAGTACTTC.